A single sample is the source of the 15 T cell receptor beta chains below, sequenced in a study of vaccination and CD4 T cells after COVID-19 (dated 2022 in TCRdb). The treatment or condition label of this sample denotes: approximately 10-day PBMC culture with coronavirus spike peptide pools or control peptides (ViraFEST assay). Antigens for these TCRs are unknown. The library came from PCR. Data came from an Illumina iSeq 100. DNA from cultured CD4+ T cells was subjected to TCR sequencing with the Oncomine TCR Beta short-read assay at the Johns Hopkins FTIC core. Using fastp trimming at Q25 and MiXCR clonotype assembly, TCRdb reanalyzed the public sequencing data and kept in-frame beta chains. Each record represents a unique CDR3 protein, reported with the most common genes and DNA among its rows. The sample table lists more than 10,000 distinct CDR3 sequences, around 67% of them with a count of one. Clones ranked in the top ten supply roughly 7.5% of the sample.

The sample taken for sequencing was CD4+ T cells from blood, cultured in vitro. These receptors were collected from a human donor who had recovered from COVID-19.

DNA for the CDR3: TGTGCCAGCAGGCCCGGGACAGTAAATCAGCCCCAGCATTTT. It codes for CASRPGTVNQPQHF. The chain recombines TRBV28 with TRBJ1-5; 7 bases align to TRBD1. Trimming removed 6 bases from V and 4 bases from J; junction bases left unmatched: 6. The germline V gene has CDR1 MDHEN and CDR2 SYDVKM. The CDR3 is 14 amino acids.

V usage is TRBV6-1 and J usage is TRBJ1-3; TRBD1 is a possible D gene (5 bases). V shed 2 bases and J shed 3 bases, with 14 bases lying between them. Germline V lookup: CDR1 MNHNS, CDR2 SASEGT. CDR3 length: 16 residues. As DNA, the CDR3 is TGTGCCAGCAGTGAAACCTCCGCCAGGGTTGGAAACACCATATATTTT. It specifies CASSETSARVGNTIYF.

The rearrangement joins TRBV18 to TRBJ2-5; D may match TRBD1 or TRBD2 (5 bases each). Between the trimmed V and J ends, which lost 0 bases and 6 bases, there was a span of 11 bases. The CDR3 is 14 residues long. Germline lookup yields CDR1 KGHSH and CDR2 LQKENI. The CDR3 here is CASSPPEGWKTQYF. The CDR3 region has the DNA TGTGCCAGCTCACCACCAGAGGGGTGGAAGACCCAGTACTTC.

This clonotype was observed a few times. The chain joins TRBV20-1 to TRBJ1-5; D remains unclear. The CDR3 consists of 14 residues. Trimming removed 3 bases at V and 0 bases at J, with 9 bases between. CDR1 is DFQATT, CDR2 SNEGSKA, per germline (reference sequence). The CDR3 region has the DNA TGCAGTGCTAGGGACGTTAATAGCAATCAGCCCCAGCATTTT. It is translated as CSARDVNSNQPQHF.

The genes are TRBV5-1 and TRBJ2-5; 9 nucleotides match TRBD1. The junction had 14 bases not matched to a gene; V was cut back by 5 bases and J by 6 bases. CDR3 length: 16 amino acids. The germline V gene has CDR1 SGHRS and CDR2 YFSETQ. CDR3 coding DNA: TGCGCCAGCAGGCCCTGGGGACAGGGCAGGATTAAGACCCAGTACTTC. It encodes CASRPWGQGRIKTQYF.

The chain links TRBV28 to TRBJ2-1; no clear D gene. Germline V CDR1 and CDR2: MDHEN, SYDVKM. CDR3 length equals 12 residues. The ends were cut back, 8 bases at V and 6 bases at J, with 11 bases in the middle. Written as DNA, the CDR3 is TGTGCCAGCCACTCCAATCCCAATGAGCAGTTCTTC. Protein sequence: CASHSNPNEQFF.

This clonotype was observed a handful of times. CDR3 sequence: CSASYSNQPQHF. The CDR3 nucleotides are TGCAGTGCTAGCTACAGCAATCAGCCCCAGCATTTT. This chain connects TRBV20-1 to TRBJ1-5, with D hard to call. From germline, CDR1 is DFQATT and CDR2 SNEGSKA (reference sequence). V was cut by 3 bases and J by 1 base, with 4 bases left in between. This CDR3 comprises 12 residues.

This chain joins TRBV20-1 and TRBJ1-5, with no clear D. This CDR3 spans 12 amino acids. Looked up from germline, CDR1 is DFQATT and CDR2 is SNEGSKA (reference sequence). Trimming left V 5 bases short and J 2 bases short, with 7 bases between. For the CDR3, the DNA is TGCAGTGCTTGGAGACGCAATCAGCCCCAGCATTTT. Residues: CSAWRRNQPQHF.

CDR3 in amino acids: CASSYSAGGGYEQYF. The CDR3 bases are TGTGCCAGCAGTTACTCGGCGGGAGGCGGGTACGAGCAGTACTTC. The gene calls are TRBV6-5 and TRBJ2-7; 8 bases line up with TRBD2. V shed 0 bases and J 4 bases; nucleotides not matched to a gene: 5. Germline loops: CDR1 MNHEY, CDR2 SVGAGI. The CDR3 loop spans 15 amino acids.

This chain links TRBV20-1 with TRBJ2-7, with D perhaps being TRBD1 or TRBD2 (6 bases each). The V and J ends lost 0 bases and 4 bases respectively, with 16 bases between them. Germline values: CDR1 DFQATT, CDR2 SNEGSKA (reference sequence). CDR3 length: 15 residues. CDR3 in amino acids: CSARDLYRAGYEQYF. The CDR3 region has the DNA TGCAGTGCTAGAGATCTCTACAGGGCGGGGTACGAGCAGTACTTC.

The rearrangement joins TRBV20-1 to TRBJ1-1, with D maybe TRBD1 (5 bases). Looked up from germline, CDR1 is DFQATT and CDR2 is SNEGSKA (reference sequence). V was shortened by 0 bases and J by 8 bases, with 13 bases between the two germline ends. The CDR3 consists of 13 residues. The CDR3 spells CSARDRDPWEAFF. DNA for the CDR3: TGCAGTGCTAGAGACCGGGACCCTTGGGAAGCTTTCTTT.

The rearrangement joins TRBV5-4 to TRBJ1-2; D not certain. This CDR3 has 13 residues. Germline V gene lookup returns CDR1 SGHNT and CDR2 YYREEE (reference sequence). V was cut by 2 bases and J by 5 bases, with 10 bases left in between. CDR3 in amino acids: CASSLRVGYGYTF. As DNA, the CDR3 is TGTGCCAGCAGCTTACGGGTCGGGTATGGCTACACCTTC.

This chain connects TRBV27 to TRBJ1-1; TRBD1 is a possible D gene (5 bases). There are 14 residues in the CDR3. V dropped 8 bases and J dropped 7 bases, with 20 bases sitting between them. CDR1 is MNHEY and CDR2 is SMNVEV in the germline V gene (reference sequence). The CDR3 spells CASGRLGGAGEAFF. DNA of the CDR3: TGTGCCAGCGGGAGACTGGGTGGGGCTGGTGAAGCTTTCTTT.

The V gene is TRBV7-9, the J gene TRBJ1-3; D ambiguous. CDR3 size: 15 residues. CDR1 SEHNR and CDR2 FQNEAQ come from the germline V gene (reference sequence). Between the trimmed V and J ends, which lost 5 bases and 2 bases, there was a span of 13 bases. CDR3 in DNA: TGTGCCAGCAGCAGCAATCGGCTAGCTGGAAACACCATATATTTT. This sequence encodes CASSSNRLAGNTIYF.

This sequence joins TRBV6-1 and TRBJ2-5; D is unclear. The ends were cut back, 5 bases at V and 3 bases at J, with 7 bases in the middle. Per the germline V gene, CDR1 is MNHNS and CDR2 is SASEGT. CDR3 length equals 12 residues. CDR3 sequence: CASSTREETQYF. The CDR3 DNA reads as TGTGCCAGCAGTACCCGGGAAGAGACCCAGTACTTC.